Given below is one T cell receptor beta chain in context. V dropped 2 bases and J dropped 1; count of bases not matched to a gene: 6. This CDR3 has 16 amino acids. Germline CDR1 PRHDT, CDR2 FYEKMQ (reference sequence). Here immunoSEQ multiplex PCR was the method, and the copy in TCRdb shows in-frame clones only, minus some. The repertoire holds more than 65,000 clones, with 88% as singletons. The cohort excluded patients with autoimmune disease history or systemic immunosuppression. The study sampled blood at baseline, cycle 4 day 1, and cycle 7 day 1. The data stem from a study of OX40 agonist ivuxolimab in advanced cancers. On the study more broadly: Every patient in dose escalation had hepatocellular carcinoma, melanoma, renal cell or head and neck cancer. Allowance was made for prior anti-PD-1, anti-PD-L1 or anti-CTLA-4 therapy, and approximately 40% had some.

This receptor was obtained from an adult with an advanced solid tumor such as melanoma, head and neck, liver or kidney cancer. Here the sequenced sample was CD4+ or CD8+ T cells sorted from blood, taken in a trial of the OX40 agonist ivuxolimab. The chain couples TRBV13 to TRBJ2-7; 9 nucleotides align to TRBD2. CDR3 bases: TGTGCCAGCAGCTTATCCCCTAGCGGGGAATCCTACGAGCAGTACTTC. Its protein product is CASSLSPSGESYEQYF. Full variable domain (missing parts from reference TRBV13 and TRBJ2-7): AAGVIQSPRHLIKEKRETATLKCYPIPRHDTVYWYQQGPGQDPQFLISFYEKMQSDKGSIPDRFSAQQFSDYHSELNMSSLELGDSALYFCASSLSPSGESYEQYFGPGTRLTVT.